This TCR beta chain emerged from a study of blood T cell repertoires in COVID-19. Study-wide background: Sites in the United States, Italy and Spain provided acute and convalescent COVID-19 samples. The cDNA or gDNA used as material had been derived from T cells, B-cell-depleted T cells, or PBMCs.

As originally analysed: Amplification of reference gene primers provided the estimated nucleated cell counts. Profiled with immunoSEQ multiplex PCR; TCRdb holds only in-frame clones, not every one. V and J calls and clone size are copied from that table; D and trimming were computed from the DNA. The sample records roughly 23,000 clones, 75% to 95% being singletons. Germline-derived CDR1 and CDR2 are LGHDT and YNNKEL (reference sequence). J was trimmed by 2 bases and V by 3 bases; bases with no gene match: 6. The CDR3 has 15 residues. This clonotype was sampled from a woman in her 70s with active COVID-19. Sequencing was done on a sample of peripheral blood. The rearrangement joins TRBV3-1 (or the pseudogene TRBV3-2) to TRBJ2-7, with TRBD2 identical over 8 bases. CDR3 sequence reads: CASSHDGLATYEQYF. The CDR3 DNA reads as TGTGCCAGCAGCCACGACGGACTAGCTACCTACGAGCAGTACTTC.